What follows describes a single TCR beta chain. As yet, its antigen is unknown. This record belongs to a study of CD8 T cells in ankylosing spondylitis. Quantitative 5'-RACE was performed with molecular barcodes, and it yielded the TCR beta libraries. TCRdb called the 5' RACE reads again in MiXCR, with one record for every CDR3 protein. The data contain 150,000 to 200,000 distinct CDR3 sequences, about 18% of them singletons. V lost 3 bases, J lost 3 bases, and 18 bases stayed unmatched. The CDR3 extends over 19 amino acids. Study-wide points: Within matched ankylosing spondylitis synovial fluid, disease-linked clones were reportedly significantly enriched. Prior work had noted some motif variants in reactive arthritis blood and synovial fluid. For ankylosing spondylitis blood, a TCR beta motif of about eight highly homologous variants appeared characteristic.

The chain joins TRBV12-3 or TRBV12-4 to TRBJ2-3, with TRBD2 matching 7 bases. Sequenced sample: blood, either unsorted or a sorted T cell fraction (not recorded which). The sequence came from a male donor aged 10-35 years with ankylosing spondylitis or in good health (not recorded which). CDR3 DNA sequence: TGTGCCAGCAGTTTTTTCTCTTTGCGGCGGGGGTCAAGGACAGATACGCAGTATTTT. Protein: CASSFFSLRRGSRTDTQYF.